The 31 T cell receptor beta chains in this list originate from one sample, sequenced in a study of molecular identifiers for immune sequencing clone quantification. From the PCR reads, TCRdb called clonotypes with MiXCR, one entry per CDR3 protein. The sample lists 100,000 or so distinct CDR3 sequences; 21% were seen once. Input material: naive CD8+ T cells from blood, with Jurkat cell RNA spiked in. Subset given: FACS-sorted CD8+CD4-CCR7+CD45RA+ naive T cells. Receptors were obtained from a human donor in good health. Some libraries in this study had Jurkat cell RNA spiked in.

At least ten counts were recorded for this clonotype. The chain carries TRBV7-6 and TRBJ2-1; 12 bases map to TRBD2. Unmatched junction bases numbered 5, after V lost 5 bases and J lost 3 bases. Germline V CDR1 and CDR2: SGHVS, FNYEAQ. The length of the CDR3 is 16 residues. The CDR3 loop reads CASSPRGLAGYNEQFF. The CDR3 DNA reads TGTGCCAGCAGCCCTAGGGGACTAGCGGGCTACAATGAGCAGTTCTTC.

The chain employs TRBV29-1 and TRBJ2-5; 7 bases agree with TRBD2. V lost 1 base to trimming and J lost 5 bases; unmatched junction nucleotides: 16. There are 17 residues in the CDR3. Germline V gene sequence: CDR1 SQVTM, CDR2 ANQGSEA. The CDR3 sequence: CSVEAERGSRFMETQYF. The DNA of the CDR3 is TGCAGCGTTGAAGCGGAGCGGGGAAGTCGTTTCATGGAGACCCAGTACTTC.

There are a few counts of this clonotype. Sequence at one end of the junction differs from germline and may be a read error. The rearrangement links TRBV29-1 to TRBJ2-1, with 8 bases matching TRBD2. Germline V lookup: CDR1 SQVTM, CDR2 ANQGSEA. This CDR3 region has 19 residues. Here the CDR3 reads CSVEGGQPGTSAHYNEQFF. The CDR3 region has the DNA TGCAGCGTCGAAGGAGGACAGCCGGGGACTAGTGCCCACTACAATGAGCAGTTCTTC.

There are many counts of this clonotype. CDR3 bases: TGCGCCAGCAGCCAAGCCGGACGAAACTCTGGAAACACCATATATTTT. Residues: CASSQAGRNSGNTIYF. V is TRBV4-3 and J is TRBJ1-3; the D is unclear. V shed 1 base and J shed 0 bases, with 10 bases lying between them. This CDR3 is 16 amino acids long. Germline V gene lookup returns CDR1 LGHNA and CDR2 YSLEER.

The chain combines TRBV6-1 with TRBJ2-1; no definite D call. The V end was cut by 3 bases, the J end by 0 bases, with 15 bases between. The CDR3 length is 17 residues. In germline, CDR1 is MNHNS, CDR2 SASEGT. CDR3 nucleotides: TGTGCCAGCAGTGACCATCCCTTGGGTAGCTCCTACAATGAGCAGTTCTTC. Translated, it gives CASSDHPLGSSYNEQFF.

This clonotype appeared many times. The chain carries TRBV20-1 and TRBJ2-4; 7 bases match TRBD2. CDR3 length: 15 residues. V gave up 4 bases and J gave up 3 bases; unmatched junction bases: 9. Germline assignment: CDR1 DFQATT and CDR2 SNEGSKA (reference sequence). CDR3 DNA sequence: TGCAGTGCTAAAAGCTGGAGGGAGGGCAAAAACATTCAGTACTTC. Translated: CSAKSWREGKNIQYF.

This chain uses TRBV7-8 with TRBJ1-5; perhaps TRBD1 as D (6 bases). Trimming cost V 7 bases and J 2 bases, with 18 bases left between them. The CDR3 is 16 residues long. Germline assignment: CDR1 SGHVS and CDR2 FQNEAQ. For the CDR3, the DNA is TGTGCCAGCACCCTAGGGGGGGGGGTGGGCAATCAGCCCCAGCATTTT. Amino acid sequence: CASTLGGGVGNQPQHF.

There are many counts of this clonotype. The V call is TRBV28, the J call TRBJ2-3; the match to TRBD2 covers 8 bases. This CDR3 is built from 19 residues. V gave up 4 bases and J gave up 4 bases; unmatched junction bases: 19. Germline V gives CDR1 MDHEN, CDR2 SYDVKM. CDR3 amino acids: CASSSDGVGWREAPDTQYF. CDR3 nucleotide sequence: TGTGCCAGCAGTTCGGACGGAGTGGGATGGCGGGAGGCCCCAGATACGCAGTATTTT.

This clonotype was seen many times. The J gene is TRBJ2-7, the V gene TRBV6-6; 11 positions match TRBD1. This CDR3 has 17 amino acids. Trimming removed 4 bases from V and 2 bases from J; junction bases left unmatched: 10. The V gene's germline CDR1 is MNHNY and CDR2 SVGAGI (reference sequence). CDR3 sequence (DNA): TGTGCCAGCAGTTTCCCGAGGGACAGGGGGTTCCCCTACGAGCAGTACTTC. This translates into CASSFPRDRGFPYEQYF.

V usage is TRBV12-3 or TRBV12-4 and J usage is TRBJ2-2; no firm D call. V was shortened by 5 bases and J by 6 bases, with 7 bases between the two germline ends. This CDR3 spans 12 amino acids. Here the CDR3 reads CASSAVSGELFF. CDR3 in DNA: TGTGCCAGCAGTGCCGTTTCCGGGGAGCTGTTTTTT.

The J gene is TRBJ2-7, the V gene TRBV29-1; D unclear. CDR3 size: 13 residues. Germline-derived CDR1 and CDR2 are SQVTM and ANQGSEA. Trimming stripped 5 bases from V and 0 bases from J, with 11 bases between. The CDR3 DNA reads TGCAGCGTTAAGGAAACCAGCTCCTACGAGCAGTACTTC. The encoded protein is CSVKETSSYEQYF.

This clonotype was recorded at least ten times. The rearrangement links TRBV11-2 to TRBJ1-5, with 7 bases identical to TRBD1. CDR3 size: 16 residues. The J segment lost 2 bases and the V segment lost 0 bases, leaving 4 bases of the junction unmatched. Germline V gene lookup returns CDR1 SGHAT and CDR2 FQNNGV. Written as DNA, the CDR3 is TGTGCCAGCAGCTTAGATAGGACAGGCGGCAATCAGCCCCAGCATTTT. This gives the protein CASSLDRTGGNQPQHF.

Many counts were recorded for this clonotype. The gene calls are TRBV19 and TRBJ1-1; D uncertain. The CDR3 contains 13 residues. CDR1 is LNHDA, CDR2 SQIVND, per germline (reference sequence). V shed 3 bases and J shed 5 bases, with 10 bases lying between them. The CDR3, as DNA: TGTGCCAGTAGTATCTCTATGTTGACTGAAGCTTTCTTT. Protein product: CASSISMLTEAFF.

This clonotype occurred many times. The rearrangement joins TRBV7-6 to TRBJ2-6; D gene uncertain. Germline CDR1 reads SGHVS; CDR2 reads FNYEAQ. The CDR3 length is 16 residues. V lost 5 bases and J 0 bases, leaving 11 bases between the germline ends. CDR3 bases: TGTGCCAGCAGCCCCTGGACGCTCTCTGGGGCCAACGTCCTGACTTTC. It codes for CASSPWTLSGANVLTF.

This clonotype was recorded at least ten times. J is TRBJ2-3 and V is TRBV20-1; no clear D. V dropped 5 bases and J dropped 0 bases, with 12 bases sitting between them. The CDR3 loop spans 14 amino acids. From germline, CDR1 is DFQATT and CDR2 SNEGSKA (reference sequence). CDR3 DNA sequence: TGCAGTGCTCTGAGACCCCTGAGCACAGATACGCAGTATTTT. Its protein is CSALRPLSTDTQYF.

A word on this clonotype: One base away lies a much larger clone, so this may be a sequencing read error. The rearrangement links TRBV6-2 or TRBV6-3 to TRBJ2-5; D is uncertain. The CDR3 runs 10 residues. The V end was cut by 6 bases, the J end by 10 bases, with 9 bases between. Germline-derived CDR1 and CDR2 are MNHEY and SVGEGT. The CDR3 loop reads CASSNPIQYF. CDR3 in DNA: TGTGCCAGCAGCAACCCGATCCAGTACTTC.

Ten or more counts support this clonotype. The rearrangement joins TRBV4-3 to TRBJ2-1; TRBD2 aligns across 8 bases. The CDR3 consists of 17 residues. After removal of 3 bases from V and 4 bases from J, the junction contained 11 bases not matched to a gene. Germline values: CDR1 LGHNA, CDR2 YSLEER. Here the CDR3 DNA reads TGCGCCAGCAGCCAGGATCGTACCGGGACTAGTTACAATGAGCAGTTCTTC. It is translated as CASSQDRTGTSYNEQFF.

This clonotype was counted at least ten times. The J gene is TRBJ2-2, the V gene TRBV6-2 or TRBV6-3; 10 bases are shared with TRBD2. The CDR3 runs to 17 residues. Germline V gene lookup returns CDR1 MNHEY and CDR2 SVGEGT. With 2 bases clipped from V and 7 bases from J, the junction kept 10 bases outside the gene matches. The CDR3 reads CASSYMASGSWNGELFF. CDR3 in DNA: TGTGCCAGCAGTTACATGGCTAGCGGGAGTTGGAACGGGGAGCTGTTTTTT.

About this clonotype: Being one base from a much bigger clone, this may be a read error. The chain couples TRBV20-1 to TRBJ1-5; no firm D call. Between the trimmed V and J ends, which lost 1 base and 1 base, there was a span of 11 bases. The V gene's germline CDR1 is DFQATT and CDR2 SNEGSKA (reference sequence). This CDR3 spans 15 amino acids. CDR3 in amino acids: CSARVHIDSNQPQHF. The CDR3 DNA follows: TGCAGTGCTAGAGTACACATCGACAGCAATCAGCCCCAGCATTTT.

The chain carries TRBV15 and TRBJ2-5, with D perhaps given as TRBD1 or TRBD2 (5 bases each). With 3 bases removed from V and 0 bases from J, the gap between germline ends came to 17 bases. Germline CDR1 LNHNV, CDR2 YYDKDF (reference sequence). The CDR3 contains 17 residues. The DNA of the CDR3 is TGTGCCACCAGCAGCTCTAGCCGGGACGGGTACCAAGAGACCCAGTACTTC. It translates to CATSSSSRDGYQETQYF.

This clonotype was counted only a few times. This chain links TRBV6-5 with TRBJ2-7; D remains ambiguous. The CDR3 consists of 14 residues. Germline CDR1 reads MNHEY; CDR2 reads SVGAGI. The V and J ends lost 2 bases and 6 bases respectively, with 14 bases between them. CDR3 in amino acids: CASSYGVNSLEQYF. CDR3 coding DNA: TGTGCCAGCAGTTACGGTGTTAACTCCCTCGAGCAGTACTTC.

Worth noting for this clonotype: This clone may be a read error of a much larger clone one base away. J is TRBJ1-1 and V is TRBV6-1; 10 nucleotides agree with TRBD1. The CDR3 runs to 15 residues. Germline trimming cut 11 bases from V and 5 bases from J; bases unmatched to any gene: 14. Germline loops: CDR1 MNHNS, CDR2 SASEGT. CDR3: CAGTQRTGGWTEAFF. The CDR3 nucleotides read TGTGCCGGCACCCAAAGGACAGGGGGATGGACTGAAGCTTTCTTT.

Details on this clonotype: A read error may explain this, as a much larger clone is one base away. Likely a read error: the CDR3 ends without its conserved phenylalanine or tryptophan. The CDR3 DNA reads as TGTGCCACCGTCTGCGACAGGGGTTGCGAGCAGTACTCC. Its translation is CATVCDRGCEQYS. The chain joins TRBV27 to TRBJ2-7; 8 bases align to TRBD1. The CDR3 length is 13 residues. Germline CDR1 MNHEY, CDR2 SMNVEV (reference sequence). V shed 10 bases and J 6 bases; nucleotides not matched to a gene: 11.

This clonotype showed up many times. The chain couples TRBV20-1 to TRBJ1-1, with 11 bases identical to TRBD1. The CDR3 is 15 residues long. Germline assignment: CDR1 DFQATT and CDR2 SNEGSKA (reference sequence). The V and J ends lost 0 bases and 5 bases, in that order; junction bases with no gene match: 5. The CDR3 coding sequence is TGCAGTGCTAGAGATGGGGACAGGGGGGGAACTGAAGCTTTCTTT. Its translation: CSARDGDRGGTEAFF.

This clonotype has a count of ten or more. V gene TRBV30 combines with J gene TRBJ2-2; D possibly corresponds to TRBD1 (5 bases). The V end lost 5 bases, the J end lost 2 bases, and 9 bases lay between the germline ends. CDR3 size: 13 residues. The germline V gene has CDR1 GTSNPN and CDR2 SVGIG (reference sequence). CDR3: CAWDSQNTGELFF. CDR3 coding DNA: TGTGCCTGGGACAGCCAAAACACCGGGGAGCTGTTTTTT.

The J gene is TRBJ2-7, the V gene TRBV30, with TRBD1 identical over 10 bases. Looked up from germline, CDR1 is GTSNPN and CDR2 is SVGIG (reference sequence). The CDR3 has 15 amino acids. J was trimmed by 2 bases and V by 7 bases; bases with no gene match: 11. The CDR3: CASRFPGQGTYEQYF. CDR3 nucleotide sequence: TGTGCCTCCCGATTCCCGGGACAGGGGACCTACGAGCAGTACTTC.

This clonotype turned up a few times. The chain is built from TRBV4-3 and TRBJ2-2; TRBD2 aligns across 10 bases. The V gene's germline CDR1 is LGHNA and CDR2 YSLEER. V lost 4 bases, J lost 7 bases, and 9 bases stayed unmatched. The CDR3 extends over 16 amino acids. The CDR3 DNA is TGCGCCAGCAGCCGCACGCTAGCGGGAGCGATCGGGGAGCTGTTTTTT. Translation: CASSRTLAGAIGELFF.

This clonotype has a handful of counts. This sequence joins TRBV6-5 and TRBJ1-1; D ambiguous. CDR1 MNHEY and CDR2 SVGAGI come from the germline V gene. The ends were cut back, 6 bases at V and 7 bases at J, with 9 bases in the middle. This CDR3 region has 11 residues. The CDR3 region is CASRRGVEAFF. The CDR3 DNA reads as TGTGCCAGCAGACGCGGTGTTGAAGCTTTCTTT.

This clonotype has ten or more counts. The rearrangement joins TRBV5-1 to TRBJ2-4; 10 nucleotides match TRBD2. V shed 4 bases and J 0 bases; nucleotides not matched to a gene: 13. The CDR3 contains 19 residues. Germline-derived CDR1 and CDR2 are SGHRS and YFSETQ. CDR3 sequence reads: CASSGGSSGRRKAKNIQYF. CDR3 bases: TGCGCCAGCAGCGGGGGATCTAGCGGGAGAAGGAAAGCCAAAAACATTCAGTACTTC.

The table lists this clonotype with a few counts. This may come from a read error, since a much larger clone is one base off. The chain employs TRBV6-5 and TRBJ2-3, with 8 bases lining up with TRBD1. From germline, CDR1 is MNHEY and CDR2 SVGAGI. The CDR3 totals 15 residues. CDR3 nucleotide sequence: TGTACCAGCAGTTACGGACAGGGCAACACAGATACGCAGTATTTT. Its protein product is CTSSYGQGNTDTQYF.

This clonotype was counted a single time. This may be a read error: a much more frequent sequence differs by one nucleotide. The CDR3 nucleotides read TGTGCCAACTCACCGGGACTAGCGGAAATGACTAGCACAGATACGCAGTATTTT. Amino acid sequence: CANSPGLAEMTSTDTQYF. The V and J genes are TRBV18 and TRBJ2-3; 11 bases are a match to TRBD2. This CDR3 is 18 amino acids long. Germline lookup yields CDR1 KGHSH and CDR2 LQKENI.